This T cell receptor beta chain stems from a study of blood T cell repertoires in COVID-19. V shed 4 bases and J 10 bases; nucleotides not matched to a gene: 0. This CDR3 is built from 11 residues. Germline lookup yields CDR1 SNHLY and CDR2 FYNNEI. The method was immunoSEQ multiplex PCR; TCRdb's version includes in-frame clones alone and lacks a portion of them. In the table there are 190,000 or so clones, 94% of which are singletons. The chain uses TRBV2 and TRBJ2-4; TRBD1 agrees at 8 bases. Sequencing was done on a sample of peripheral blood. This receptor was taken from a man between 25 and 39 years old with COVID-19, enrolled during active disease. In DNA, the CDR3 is TGTGCCAGCAGTGGACAGGGGATTCAGTACTTC. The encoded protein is CASSGQGIQYF.